The 4 T cell receptor beta chains reported below all come from one sample, sequenced in a study of T cell repertoires in cytomegalovirus infection. TCRdb redid the calling of the reads with MiXCR, one entry per CDR3 protein. The sample holds hundreds of thousands of distinct CDR3 sequences; about 33% are singletons and the top ten take around a sixth. These receptors lack a known antigen. Here the sequenced sample was cultured PBMCs, taken from culture after CMV antigen stimulation. These receptors came from a human donor in good health (CMV status not recorded). Some clones in this sample may be carry-over from other donors' samples.

The genes are TRBV28 and TRBJ2-7, with D unclear. V was shortened by 5 bases and J by 2 bases, with 16 bases between the two germline ends. CDR3 size: 15 residues. Germline CDR1 and CDR2: MDHEN and SYDVKM. For the CDR3, the DNA is TGTGCCAGCAGTGCTCCCCCCTTAGAAGCCTACGAGCAGTACTTC. Protein sequence: CASSAPPLEAYEQYF.

The chain's CDR3 is CASSQGNGAVYEQYF. The CDR3 nucleotides are TGCGCCAGCAGCCAAGGAAATGGCGCAGTCTACGAGCAGTACTTC. This sequence joins TRBV4-1 and TRBJ2-7; D unclear. Between the trimmed V and J ends, which lost 1 base and 3 bases, there was a span of 13 bases. Germline CDR1 is MGHRA and CDR2 is YSYEKL. The CDR3 runs to 15 residues.

The V and J genes are TRBV6-5 and TRBJ2-5, with 10 bases matching TRBD2. Germline CDR1 is MNHEY and CDR2 is SVGAGI. V was clipped by 2 bases and J by 3 bases; unmatched bases: 3. CDR3 length equals 15 residues. The CDR3 coding sequence is TGTGCCAGCAGTTACACTAGCGGGGATAAAGAGACCCAGTACTTC. Translation gives CASSYTSGDKETQYF.

This clonotype has a handful of counts. The chain is built from TRBV19 and TRBJ1-5; D remains ambiguous. V lost 5 bases and J 2 bases, leaving 19 bases between the germline ends. Germline V gene data show CDR1 as LNHDA and CDR2 as SQIVND (reference sequence). This CDR3 is 17 amino acids long. The CDR3 nucleotides read TGTGCCAGTAGTCCTCAAGCAGGTCTGGTTGGCAATCAGCCCCAGCATTTT. Translation gives CASSPQAGLVGNQPQHF.